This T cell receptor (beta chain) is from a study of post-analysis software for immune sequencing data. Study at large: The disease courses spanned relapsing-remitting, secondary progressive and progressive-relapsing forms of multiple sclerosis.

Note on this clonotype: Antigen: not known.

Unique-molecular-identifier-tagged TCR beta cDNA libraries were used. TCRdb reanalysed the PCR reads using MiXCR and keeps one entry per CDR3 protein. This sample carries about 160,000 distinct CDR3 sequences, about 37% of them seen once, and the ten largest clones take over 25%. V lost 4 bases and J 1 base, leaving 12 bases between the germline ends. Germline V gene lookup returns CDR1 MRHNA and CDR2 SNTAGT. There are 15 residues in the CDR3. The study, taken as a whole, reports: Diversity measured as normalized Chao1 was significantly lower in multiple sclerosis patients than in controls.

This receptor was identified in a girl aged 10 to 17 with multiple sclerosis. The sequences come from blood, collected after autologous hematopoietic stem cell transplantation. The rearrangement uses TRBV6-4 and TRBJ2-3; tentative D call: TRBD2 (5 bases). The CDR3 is CASSVRGYRTDTQYF. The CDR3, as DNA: TGTGCCAGCAGTGTCCGGGGATACCGCACAGATACGCAGTATTTT.